Shown below are 14 T cell receptor beta chains from a single sample sequenced in a study of T cell repertoires in cytomegalovirus infection. TCRdb re-derived calls from the reads in MiXCR, one entry per CDR3 protein. The sample lists 450,000 to 550,000 distinct CDR3 sequences, about 15% occurring once. The sample was CD8+ T cells from PBMCs. The receptors were gathered from a human donor in good health (CMV status not recorded). Some clones in this sample may be carry-over from other donors' samples.

This clonotype was found once. The chain combines TRBV19 with TRBJ1-2; tentatively, D is TRBD1 (6 bases). The length of the CDR3 is 16 residues. V was trimmed by 8 bases and J by 3 bases, leaving 22 bases between them. From germline, CDR1 is LNHDA and CDR2 SQIVND (reference sequence). The CDR3 region is CASSLGLGGGYYGYTF. CDR3 in DNA: TGTGCCAGTTCCCTCGGGTTGGGGGGCGGCTACTATGGCTACACCTTC.

Many counts were recorded for this clonotype. The genes are TRBV7-8 and TRBJ2-7; 14 bases match TRBD2. The CDR3 sequence is 18 residues long. The V gene end was trimmed by 6 bases and the J gene end by 1 base; junction bases not matched to a gene: 11. Germline loops: CDR1 SGHVS, CDR2 FQNEAQ. The CDR3 loop reads CASSIRGLAGELSYEQYF. The CDR3 coding sequence is TGTGCCAGCAGTATTAGGGGACTAGCGGGAGAATTATCCTACGAGCAGTACTTC. Full variable domain (outside the CDR3, taken from reference TRBV7-8 and TRBJ2-7): GAGVSQSPRYKVAKRGQDVALRCDPISGHVSLFWYQQALGQGPEFLTYFQNEAQLDKSGLPSDRFFAERPEGSVSTLKIQRTQQEDSAVYLCASSIRGLAGELSYEQYFGPGTRLTVT.

V gene TRBV28 combines with J gene TRBJ1-1; D remains unclear. Trimming removed 3 bases at V and 6 bases at J, with 20 bases between. There are 16 residues in the CDR3. Looked up from germline, CDR1 is MDHEN and CDR2 is SYDVKM. CDR3 residues: CASSFLRRLLMAEAFF. DNA for the CDR3: TGTGCCAGCAGTTTCCTCAGGAGGCTTCTGATGGCTGAAGCTTTCTTT.

This rearrangement joins TRBV7-3 to TRBJ2-3; D unresolved. The CDR3 runs 17 residues. V gave up 0 bases and J gave up 0 bases, with 13 bases separating them. Germline loops: CDR1 SGHTA, CDR2 FQGTGA. CDR3 in amino acids: CASSLTLTPDSTDTQYF. The CDR3, as DNA: TGTGCCAGCAGCTTAACCTTGACACCGGATAGCACAGATACGCAGTATTTT. Full variable domain (remainder filled in from reference TRBV7-3 and TRBJ2-3): GAGVSQTPSNKVTEKGKYVELRCDPISGHTALYWYRQSLGQGPEFLIYFQGTGAADDSGLPNDRFFAVRPEGSVSTLKIQRTERGDSAVYLCASSLTLTPDSTDTQYFGPGTRLTVL.

Note on this clonotype: A read error may be the cause here, since a much bigger clone is one base away. Lacking the conserved final phenylalanine or tryptophan, this CDR3 likely reflects a read error. The V and J genes are TRBV10-3 and TRBJ2-7; 11 nucleotides line up with TRBD1. The CDR3 length is 13 residues. CDR1 is ENHRY, CDR2 SYGVKD, per germline. The junction had 5 bases not matched to a gene; V was cut back by 6 bases and J by 7 bases. The CDR3 coding sequence is TGTGCCATCAGGACCGGGACAGGGGGGGAGCAGTACTTA. Translated: CAIRTGTGGEQYL.

This clonotype has only a few counts. The chain employs TRBV4-1 and TRBJ2-5; TRBD2 is a possible D gene (5 bases). Trimming cost V 2 bases and J 1 base, with 8 bases left between them. The CDR3 is 14 residues long. In germline, CDR1 is MGHRA, CDR2 YSYEKL. CDR3 sequence reads: CASSQRGLQETQYF. CDR3 nucleotides: TGCGCCAGCAGCCAACGCGGGCTCCAAGAGACCCAGTACTTC.

This clonotype was seen at least ten times. J is TRBJ2-1 and V is TRBV7-9; perhaps TRBD1 as D (6 bases). The CDR3 is 13 residues long. Trimming removed 6 bases at V and 8 bases at J, with 14 bases between. Germline V gives CDR1 SEHNR, CDR2 FQNEAQ (reference sequence). The CDR3 DNA sequence: TGTGCCAGCAGTCCCCGAGGGGGTGATGAGCAGTTCTTC. It codes for CASSPRGGDEQFF.

This clonotype occurred many times. The chain uses TRBV24-1 and TRBJ2-1, with 10 bases matching TRBD2. After removal of 4 bases from V and 5 bases from J, the junction contained 10 bases not matched to a gene. The length of the CDR3 is 17 residues. Germline lookup yields CDR1 KGHDR and CDR2 SFDVKD. The DNA for the CDR3 is TGTGCCACCAGTGACCCCCGACTAGCGGGTCATAACAATGAGCAGTTCTTC. Translating gives CATSDPRLAGHNNEQFF.

Concerning this clonotype: A much larger clone sits a single nucleotide away, making a read error possible. The conserved final phenylalanine or tryptophan is absent from the CDR3, which likely points to a read error. The chain combines TRBV12-3 or TRBV12-4 with TRBJ2-1, with D uncertain. The V and J ends lost 2 bases and 8 bases respectively, with 13 bases between them. The CDR3 contains 14 residues. The CDR3 region has the DNA TGTGCCAGCAGTTTATCCCGGGTAGTCGATGAGCAGTTCTAC. Protein: CASSLSRVVDEQFY.

This clonotype showed up just a few times. The chain recombines TRBV5-5 with TRBJ2-1; 9 positions match TRBD2. Trimming took 2 bases from V and 6 from J; bases not matched to a gene: 6. Germline values: CDR1 SGHKS, CDR2 YYEKEE (reference sequence). The CDR3 length is 15 residues. Written as DNA, the CDR3 is TGTGCCAGCAGCTTCCTCCTAGCGGGGACCAATGAGCAGTTCTTC. It encodes CASSFLLAGTNEQFF. Supplemented by reference TRBV5-5 and TRBJ2-1, the full variable domain reads DAGVTQSPTHLIKTRGQQVTLRCSPISGHKSVSWYQQVLGQGPQFIFQYYEKEERGRGNFPDRFSARQFPNYSSELNVNALLLGDSALYLCASSFLLAGTNEQFFGPGTRLTVL.

As concerns this clonotype: A read error may account for a junction end that differs from germline. The rearrangement uses TRBV29-1 and TRBJ1-5, with TRBD1 identical over 8 bases. The CDR3 covers 15 residues. Germline CDR1 reads SQVTM; CDR2 reads ANQGSEA. In DNA form, the CDR3 reads TGCAGAGTTGGGGGACAGGAAGGGGGTAATCAGCCCCAGCATTTT. Its protein is CRVGGQEGGNQPQHF.

The gene calls are TRBV10-3 and TRBJ2-5, with D tentatively TRBD1 (6 bases). The V end lost 2 bases, the J end lost 4 bases, and 14 bases lay between the germline ends. Germline CDR1 and CDR2: ENHRY and SYGVKD. This CDR3 comprises 15 residues. For the CDR3, the DNA is TGTGCCATCAGTGAGACCTACACAGGGAGAGAGACCCAGTACTTC. Translating it yields CAISETYTGRETQYF.

This clonotype was counted many times. V is TRBV14 and J is TRBJ2-1, with D perhaps matching TRBD2 (5 bases). The CDR3 has 13 amino acids. Germline-derived CDR1 and CDR2 are SGHDN and FVKESK. The germline V and J ends were trimmed by 1 base and 5 bases, with 6 bases remaining between them. The CDR3 spells CASSQAEDNEQFF. The CDR3 DNA is TGTGCCAGCAGCCAAGCGGAGGACAATGAGCAGTTCTTC.

This clonotype was detected many times. This chain joins TRBV7-9 and TRBJ2-2, with 12 bases aligning to TRBD1. The CDR3 totals 17 residues. CDR1 is SEHNR, CDR2 FQNEAQ, per germline (reference sequence). After removal of 5 bases from V and 2 bases from J, the junction contained 6 bases not matched to a gene. The CDR3 sequence is CASSGDRGRGNTGELFF. The CDR3, as DNA: TGTGCCAGCAGCGGGGACAGGGGGCGCGGTAACACCGGGGAGCTGTTTTTT.